This T cell receptor (beta chain) was profiled in a study of blood T cell repertoires in COVID-19. Trimming cost V 1 base and J 3 bases, with 8 bases left between them. Looked up from germline, CDR1 is SGDLS and CDR2 is YYNGEE. This CDR3 region has 15 residues. This clone was seen a few times. The table came from immunoSEQ multiplex PCR; TCRdb's copy has only in-frame clones and leaves some out. Counted here are 150,000 or so clones, approximately 80% occurring once; the ten biggest clones make up around 10%. The TCR was taken from a woman in her fifties or sixties with COVID-19, enrolled during active disease. The sample consisted of peripheral blood. The rearrangement joins TRBV9 to TRBJ1-6, with D unresolved. The CDR3 nucleotides are TGTGCCAGCAGCGTAAGGCAGGACTATAATTCACCCCTCCACTTT. This codes for CASSVRQDYNSPLHF.